These 24 T cell receptor beta chains were sequenced from one sample in a study of shared clonotypes between healthy human individuals. This table comes from immunoSEQ multiplex PCR, and its TCRdb copy is limited to in-frame clones, with some not included. The top ten clones hold less than 0.25% of a sample with under 1 million clones, about 96% of them seen once. CD45RO negativity and positive selection for CCR7 defined naive CD8 cells, a population that excluded terminally differentiated effector memory CD45RA+ cells. The material sequenced was naive CD8+ T cells sorted from blood. The receptors were gathered from a man between 25 and 39 years old in good health.

This clone has only one observation. The CDR3 DNA reads as TGCAGTGCTAGAGATATAGAGACCCAGTACTTC. Residues: CSARDIETQYF. V usage is TRBV20-1 and J usage is TRBJ2-5; the D is unclear. CDR3 length equals 11 residues. Germline assignment: CDR1 DFQATT and CDR2 SNEGSKA (reference sequence). Trimming took 0 bases from V and 4 from J, leaving 3 bases between them.

This clone appeared once. The J gene is TRBJ2-1, the V gene TRBV29-1; possibly TRBD1 for D (6 bases). Germline lookup yields CDR1 SQVTM and CDR2 ANQGSEA. The CDR3 is made up of 14 amino acids. V shed 6 bases and J shed 5 bases, with 17 bases lying between them. CDR3 bases: TGCAGCGTCTCGACAGGAACAATAGACAATGAGCAGTTCTTC. Translated, it gives CSVSTGTIDNEQFF.

This clone appeared a single time. The chain joins TRBV29-1 to TRBJ2-7, with 8 bases matching TRBD2. The germline gives CDR1 SQVTM, CDR2 ANQGSEA. The CDR3 is 15 residues long. J lost 0 bases, V lost 3 bases, and 7 bases had no gene match. DNA of the CDR3: TGCAGCGTTGATAGCGGGGACCGTAGCTCCTACGAGCAGTACTTC. Encoded protein: CSVDSGDRSSYEQYF.

This clone has only one observation. The junction departs from germline at one end; a sequencing error may be responsible. The chain is built from TRBV7-2 and TRBJ2-1; 7 bases fit TRBD2. Germline V CDR1 and CDR2: SGHTA, FQGNSA. This CDR3 is built from 14 residues. CDR3 in DNA: TGTGCCAGCAGCCTAGCGGTTTTCCGCAATGAGCAGTTCTTC. It translates to CASSLAVFRNEQFF.

CDR3 amino acids: CASSFNSGSSYEQYF. CDR3 DNA: TGTGCCAGCAGCTTTAATAGCGGTAGCTCCTACGAGCAGTACTTC. This chain connects TRBV5-6 to TRBJ2-7, with D perhaps TRBD2 (6 bases). The CDR3 runs to 15 residues. Germline V lookup: CDR1 SGHDT, CDR2 YYEEEE. V shed 2 bases and J shed 0 bases, with 12 bases lying between them.

CDR3 nucleotides: TGCAGCGTGGGTTGGACAGGGGGATCTGAAGCTTTCTTT. Translation: CSVGWTGGSEAFF. The V and J genes are TRBV29-1 and TRBJ1-1; 10 bases align to TRBD1. Germline V gene lookup returns CDR1 SQVTM and CDR2 ANQGSEA. The CDR3 has 13 residues. Germline trimming cut 6 bases from V and 6 bases from J; bases unmatched to any gene: 7.

The chain links TRBV9 to TRBJ2-7; D perhaps matches TRBD1 (5 bases). The CDR3 extends over 16 amino acids. The V gene's germline CDR1 is SGDLS and CDR2 YYNGEE. V was trimmed by 2 bases and J by 2 bases, leaving 17 bases between them. This chain's CDR3 is CASSVSPDKTTYEQYF. The DNA for the CDR3 is TGTGCCAGCAGCGTGTCACCGGACAAAACCACCTACGAGCAGTACTTC.

CDR3 nucleotide sequence: TGTGCCAGCAGCGTAGTCTCCGCTCCGCTCGGGACTCAGGGGAGCTCCTACAATGAGCAGTTCTTC. It translates to CASSVVSAPLGTQGSSYNEQFF. The chain is built from TRBV9 and TRBJ2-1; D may correspond to TRBD1 or TRBD2 (6 bases each). V dropped 0 bases and J dropped 0 bases, with 28 bases sitting between them. Germline V gene data show CDR1 as SGDLS and CDR2 as YYNGEE. The CDR3 is made up of 22 amino acids.

The gene calls are TRBV14 and TRBJ2-7; D gene unclear. The CDR3 is 12 residues long. Germline loops: CDR1 SGHDN, CDR2 FVKESK. With 1 base removed from V and 4 bases from J, the gap between germline ends came to 5 bases. The CDR3 loop is CASSQVMYEQYF. The CDR3 DNA follows: TGTGCCAGCAGCCAAGTAATGTACGAGCAGTACTTC.

This chain connects TRBV6-5 to TRBJ2-3; D ambiguous. CDR3 size: 13 residues. V lost 6 bases and J lost 5, with 12 bases in between. The V gene's germline CDR1 is MNHEY and CDR2 SVGAGI. CDR3 DNA: TGTGCCAGCAGCATCCAGACTGAAGATACGCAGTATTTT. Amino acids: CASSIQTEDTQYF.

The chain employs TRBV6-5 and TRBJ2-7; TRBD1 aligns across 8 bases. The CDR3 contains 15 residues. Germline loops: CDR1 MNHEY, CDR2 SVGAGI. V gave up 6 bases and J gave up 5 bases; unmatched junction bases: 12. CDR3 residues: CASSLSWQGAHEQYF. CDR3 sequence (DNA): TGTGCCAGCAGCCTCAGTTGGCAGGGGGCCCACGAGCAGTACTTC.

The chain employs TRBV9 and TRBJ2-5, with no clear D. The germline V gene has CDR1 SGDLS and CDR2 YYNGEE. V gave up 3 bases and J gave up 3 bases, with 9 bases separating them. The CDR3 consists of 13 residues. The CDR3 DNA reads TGTGCCAGCAGCGCTCGTCTCGAAGAGACCCAGTACTTC. This encodes CASSARLEETQYF.

The J gene is TRBJ2-7, the V gene TRBV5-1; 7 positions agree with TRBD1. V lost 2 bases to trimming and J lost 1 base; unmatched junction nucleotides: 6. Germline V gene lookup returns CDR1 SGHRS and CDR2 YFSETQ. This CDR3 is 15 amino acids long. The CDR3 DNA reads TGCGCCAGCAGCTTCGCGTGGGACAGTTCCTACGAGCAGTACTTC. It translates to CASSFAWDSSYEQYF.

This clone occurred a few times. The chain has TRBV5-1 and TRBJ2-3, with D possibly called TRBD1 or TRBD2 (5 bases each). Per the germline V gene, CDR1 is SGHRS and CDR2 is YFSETQ. V lost 5 bases, J lost 4 bases, and 14 bases lay in between. The CDR3 is 14 amino acids. CDR3 DNA: TGCGCCAGCAGTGGCTACATGGGACCAGATACGCAGTATTTT. Translating it yields CASSGYMGPDTQYF.

The V call is TRBV18, the J call TRBJ2-1; 9 bases align to TRBD2. The germline V gene encodes CDR1 KGHSH and CDR2 LQKENI. The CDR3 totals 18 residues. V gave up 3 bases and J gave up 0 bases; unmatched junction bases: 9. The CDR3 sequence: CASSPTSGHISSYNEQFF. The CDR3 bases are TGTGCCAGCTCACCGACTAGCGGACATATCAGCTCCTACAATGAGCAGTTCTTC.

The chain uses TRBV5-1 and TRBJ2-7, with no clear D. This CDR3 region has 14 residues. Deletions cut 4 bases from V and 2 bases from J, with 13 bases between. In germline, CDR1 is SGHRS, CDR2 YFSETQ. CDR3 sequence reads: CASSPTETPYEQYF. CDR3 DNA sequence: TGCGCCAGCAGCCCGACGGAGACCCCCTACGAGCAGTACTTC.

The rearrangement joins TRBV30 to TRBJ2-7; 9 bases align to TRBD2. Germline V gene lookup returns CDR1 GTSNPN and CDR2 SVGIG (reference sequence). Trimming took 3 bases from V and 5 from J; bases not matched to a gene: 11. CDR3 length equals 15 residues. This CDR3 is CAWSGGGRARDEQYF. CDR3 nucleotides: TGTGCCTGGAGCGGTGGCGGGAGGGCCAGGGACGAGCAGTACTTC.

The genes are TRBV11-2 and TRBJ2-7; D may correspond to TRBD1 or TRBD2 (5 bases each). This CDR3 has 19 residues. Trimming pared 0 bases from V and 0 bases from J, leaving 21 bases between. Germline V CDR1 and CDR2: SGHAT, FQNNGV. CDR3 loop: CASSLDAWGTPAGSYEQYF. The CDR3 DNA is TGTGCCAGCAGCTTAGATGCGTGGGGGACCCCGGCAGGCTCCTACGAGCAGTACTTC.

The rearrangement uses TRBV4-2 and TRBJ2-2; TRBD2 matches at 12 bases. V lost 0 bases to trimming and J lost 7 bases; unmatched junction nucleotides: 0. Germline CDR1 is LGHNA and CDR2 is YNFKEQ. The CDR3 is 15 amino acids. DNA of the CDR3: TGTGCCAGCAGCCAAGAACTAGCGGGAGGCGGGGAGCTGTTTTTT. It translates to CASSQELAGGGELFF.

The chain couples TRBV27 to TRBJ1-5; D not resolved. This CDR3 contains 15 residues. Germline V gene lookup returns CDR1 MNHEY and CDR2 SMNVEV (reference sequence). Trimming removed 4 bases from V and 3 bases from J, with 13 bases in between. This CDR3 is CASSYNAAHNQPQHF. CDR3 bases: TGTGCCAGCAGTTACAACGCGGCCCACAATCAGCCCCAGCATTTT.

The rearrangement joins TRBV5-1 to TRBJ1-1; D remains ambiguous. V lost 0 bases, J lost 6 bases, and 9 bases lay in between. The CDR3 is made up of 13 amino acids. From germline, CDR1 is SGHRS and CDR2 YFSETQ. In DNA form, the CDR3 reads TGCGCCAGCAGCTTGGGGGCCCCCGCTGAAGCTTTCTTT. This gives the protein CASSLGAPAEAFF.

The CDR3 loop reads CASSLSQGAYEQYF. DNA for the CDR3: TGTGCCAGCAGCTTATCACAGGGGGCTTACGAGCAGTACTTC. This rearrangement joins TRBV7-9 to TRBJ2-7; TRBD1 matches at 9 bases. V was clipped by 2 bases and J by 4 bases; unmatched bases: 3. Per the germline V gene, CDR1 is SEHNR and CDR2 is FQNEAQ (reference sequence). The length of the CDR3 is 14 residues.

The V gene is TRBV15, the J gene TRBJ2-3; D is perhaps TRBD2 (6 bases). CDR1 is LNHNV, CDR2 YYDKDF, per germline (reference sequence). This CDR3 comprises 14 residues. V gave up 7 bases and J gave up 3 bases, with 14 bases separating them. This CDR3 is CATKRGSGTDTQYF. CDR3 in DNA: TGTGCCACCAAACGGGGGTCCGGAACAGATACGCAGTATTTT.

This clone was observed once. The chain employs TRBV7-9 and TRBJ1-5; 8 positions agree with TRBD1. In germline, CDR1 is SEHNR, CDR2 FQNEAQ (reference sequence). The CDR3 has 14 residues. V shed 3 bases, J shed 3 bases, and the junction held 1 base outside the gene matches. This CDR3 reads CASSLTGANQPQHF. The CDR3 DNA is TGTGCCAGCAGCTTGACAGGGGCCAATCAGCCCCAGCATTTT. The complete variable domain, with remaining parts taken from reference TRBV7-9 and TRBJ1-5, reads DTGVSQNPRHKITKRGQNVTFRCDPISEHNRLYWYRQTLGQGPEFLTYFQNEAQLEKSRLLSDRFSAERPKGSFSTLEIQRTEQGDSAMYLCASSLTGANQPQHFGDGTRLSIL.